The 16 T cell receptor beta chains given below trace back to one sample, sequenced in a study of a mutant IDH1 vaccine in newly diagnosed glioma. Time point: week 35, safety follow-up. With topical imiquimod, each dose of the vaccine consisted of 300 ug of mutant IDH1 20-mer peptide. Method: immunoSEQ multiplex PCR; TCRdb's copy keeps in-frame clones and lacks some. Of some 46,000 clones in the sample, about 92% were seen once. Their recognized antigens are unknown. Source: PBMCs, taken from a glioma patient whose treatment included an IDH1 peptide vaccine. The receptor source for this set is a man between 45 and 60 years old with glioma.

The rearrangement uses TRBV6-4 and TRBJ2-3; D might be TRBD1 (6 bases). Looked up from germline, CDR1 is MRHNA and CDR2 is SNTAGT. With 2 bases removed from V and 5 bases from J, the gap between germline ends came to 11 bases. This CDR3 comprises 14 residues. Written as DNA, the CDR3 is TGTGCCAGCAGTGACCGGGACACCAGAGATACGCAGTATTTT. It is translated as CASSDRDTRDTQYF.

The rearrangement joins TRBV6-6 to TRBJ1-5, with no clear D. V dropped 2 bases and J dropped 4 bases, with 6 bases sitting between them. CDR1 MNHNY and CDR2 SVGAGI come from the germline V gene (reference sequence). The CDR3 spans 13 residues. CDR3 residues: CASSYIRNQPQHF. In DNA form, the CDR3 reads TGTGCCAGCAGTTACATCAGAAATCAGCCCCAGCATTTT.

The chain combines TRBV28 with TRBJ1-2; 8 nucleotides match TRBD1. Germline CDR1 and CDR2: MDHEN and SYDVKM. The CDR3 is 15 amino acids. The V segment lost 2 bases and the J segment 8 bases; nucleotides outside the gene matches: 10. CDR3 region: CASSLGAGGSRGYTF. DNA of the CDR3: TGTGCCAGCAGTTTAGGGGCAGGGGGCAGTAGGGGCTACACCTTC.

V usage is TRBV28 and J usage is TRBJ1-2; D not certain. The CDR3 runs 11 residues. Germline V CDR1 and CDR2: MDHEN, SYDVKM. V was clipped by 8 bases and J by 1 base, with 5 bases between them. In DNA, the CDR3 is TGTGCCAGCGCCTTTAACTATGGCTACACCTTC. This gives the protein CASAFNYGYTF.

V and J are TRBV30 and TRBJ2-5; 7 nucleotides line up with TRBD2. The CDR3 totals 14 residues. Unmatched junction bases numbered 9, after V lost 4 bases and J lost 4 bases. CDR1 and CDR2 (germline): GTSNPN, SVGIG (reference sequence). The CDR3 coding sequence is TGTGCCTGGACCGGCGGGGGAGGGAGAGAGACCCAGTACTTC. Protein sequence: CAWTGGGGRETQYF.

The V and J genes are TRBV15 and TRBJ2-7; TRBD2 agrees at 13 bases. J gave up 7 bases and V 3 bases, and 9 bases lay outside the gene matches. Germline assignment: CDR1 LNHNV and CDR2 YYDKDF (reference sequence). The CDR3 spans 16 residues. Here the CDR3 DNA reads TGTGCCACCAGCAGCTACGGACTAGCGGGAGCAAGGGAGCAGTACTTC. This encodes CATSSYGLAGAREQYF.

The chain couples TRBV27 to TRBJ2-2; D remains unclear. The germline CDR1 and CDR2 sequences are MNHEY and SMNVEV (reference sequence). Trimming removed 3 bases from V and 5 bases from J, with 4 bases in between. CDR3 length: 12 amino acids. The CDR3 spells CASSFTTGELFF. CDR3 bases: TGTGCCAGCAGTTTTACTACCGGGGAGCTGTTTTTT.

V and J are TRBV7-2 and TRBJ2-7; tentative D call: TRBD1 (5 bases). Per the germline V gene, CDR1 is SGHTA and CDR2 is FQGNSA. Trimming took off 0 bases at V and 0 bases at J, with 15 bases between the two ends. This CDR3 is 17 amino acids long. CDR3 sequence (DNA): TGTGCCAGCAGCTTAGCTTTATTCTCGACAGACTCCTACGAGCAGTACTTC. Translating it yields CASSLALFSTDSYEQYF.

V usage is TRBV6-1 and J usage is TRBJ2-2; tentative D call: TRBD1 (6 bases). CDR3 length equals 16 residues. Germline V gene data show CDR1 as MNHNS and CDR2 as SASEGT. Trimming took 0 bases from V and 3 from J, leaving 11 bases between them. Here the CDR3 reads CASSEARGHYTGELFF. CDR3 coding DNA: TGTGCCAGCAGTGAAGCGAGGGGACACTACACCGGGGAGCTGTTTTTT.

The rearrangement uses TRBV28 and TRBJ2-7, with TRBD2 matching 7 bases. The CDR3 length is 14 residues. Trimming cost V 6 bases and J 3 bases; bases outside gene matches: 8. CDR1 is MDHEN and CDR2 is SYDVKM in the germline V gene. DNA for the CDR3: TGTGCCAGCAGCCAGGCCCGGGAGGTCTACGAGCAGTACTTC. Protein sequence: CASSQAREVYEQYF.

The chain joins TRBV5-4 to TRBJ2-6; D possibly corresponds to TRBD2 (6 bases). The CDR3 is made up of 14 amino acids. The V end lost 9 bases, the J end lost 2 bases, and 12 bases lay between the germline ends. The V gene's germline CDR1 is SGHNT and CDR2 YYREEE (reference sequence). Written as DNA, the CDR3 is TGTGCCACAGGACGGGGGACTGGGGCCAACGTCCTGACTTTC. It specifies CATGRGTGANVLTF.

The chain has TRBV18 and TRBJ1-2; no firm D call. This CDR3 contains 15 residues. V gave up 3 bases and J gave up 3 bases, with 14 bases separating them. CDR1 KGHSH and CDR2 LQKENI come from the germline V gene. The CDR3 DNA follows: TGTGCCAGCTCACCTAAAGTCCGGGATGACTATGGCTACACCTTC. This codes for CASSPKVRDDYGYTF.

The chain couples TRBV30 to TRBJ1-2, with D tentatively TRBD1 (6 bases). The CDR3 has 15 residues. V lost 0 bases and J 1 base, leaving 12 bases between the germline ends. Germline V gives CDR1 GTSNPN, CDR2 SVGIG (reference sequence). The CDR3 reads CAWSVAGANNYGYTF. The CDR3 region has the DNA TGTGCCTGGAGTGTCGCAGGGGCCAATAACTATGGCTACACCTTC.

This chain joins TRBV29-1 and TRBJ2-7; 8 bases map to TRBD1. Germline CDR1 reads SQVTM; CDR2 reads ANQGSEA. The J segment lost 4 bases and the V segment lost 6 bases, leaving 8 bases of the junction unmatched. CDR3 size: 13 residues. CDR3 protein: CSVGQGGGYEQYF. The CDR3 DNA reads TGCAGCGTAGGACAGGGCGGAGGGTACGAGCAGTACTTC.

The chain employs TRBV5-4 and TRBJ2-3, with a possible D match to TRBD2 (7 bases). V gave up 1 base and J gave up 0 bases, with 12 bases separating them. CDR3 length: 16 amino acids. Germline V gives CDR1 SGHNT, CDR2 YYREEE (reference sequence). CDR3 coding DNA: TGTGCCAGCAGCTTGAAGGGGGGAGGGAGCACAGATACGCAGTATTTT. This codes for CASSLKGGGSTDTQYF.

Here the CDR3 reads CATSRDKSGVERGYTF. The CDR3 nucleotides read TGTGCCACCAGCAGAGATAAATCGGGGGTCGAAAGAGGCTACACCTTC. V and J are TRBV15 and TRBJ1-2, with D possibly TRBD1 on 5 matching bases. V shed 0 bases and J shed 8 bases, with 19 bases lying between them. CDR3 length: 16 amino acids. Per the germline V gene, CDR1 is LNHNV and CDR2 is YYDKDF (reference sequence).